These T cell receptor beta chains were read from a single sample in a study of T-cell reconstitution after alpha-beta-depleted transplantation in children. One entry per CDR3 protein results from TCRdb running MiXCR on the PCR reads. This table has fewer than 1 million distinct CDR3 sequences, about 15% appearing once. The specimen was PBMCs, mostly from graft donor cells, collected 360 days after TCRalphabeta/CD19-depleted stem cell transplant. The receptors were sampled from a male patient aged 10-17 years who had a stem cell transplant for acute lymphoblastic leukemia, so the T cells may come from the graft donor. CDR3s leave out the opening cysteine and the closing phenylalanine or tryptophan. The D gene is left open where the match is weak.

j_gene,d_gene,v_gene,CDR3aa
TRBJ2-3,TRBD2,TRBV2,ASRDSGMEY
TRBJ2-5,TRBD1,TRBV20-1,SARDTGEETQY
TRBJ2-4,-,TRBV4-2,ASSPGDLAKNIQY
TRBJ2-4,TRBD2,TRBV7-2,ASSLLSGRYGNVQY
TRBJ2-5,-,TRBV5-1,ASSLAVITTKETQY
TRBJ2-3,TRBD2,TRBV6-5,ASSYEASGISTDTQY
TRBJ2-7,TRBD2,TRBV13,ASSPLGGSGSSYEQY
TRBJ2-2,TRBD2,TRBV6-5,ASSGNASGRLRAGELF
TRBJ2-3,TRBD1,TRBV5-1,ASRSGGADTQY
TRBJ2-3,TRBD2,TRBV7-9,ASSSPGLAGATDTQY
TRBJ2-2,-,TRBV10-2,ATTGFRGELF
TRBJ2-5,TRBD2,TRBV20-1,SGLGRVGSQETQY
TRBJ2-7,-,TRBV5-1,ASREGGSYEQY
TRBJ2-7,-,TRBV7-8,ASTTGTVAHEQY
TRBJ1-5,-,TRBV4-1,ASSQVGALSNQPQH
TRBJ2-5,TRBD2,TRBV4-2,ASSQGALLADQETQY
TRBJ2-7,-,TRBV29-1,SVSRAYEQY
TRBJ2-2,-,TRBV20-1,SASLNTGELF
TRBJ2-1,TRBD2,TRBV5-1,ASRLASGSSNEQF
TRBJ2-3,-,TRBV7-9,ASSLLVGDTQY
TRBJ2-7,-,TRBV29-1,SVLGDGLMGEQY
TRBJ1-3,TRBD1,TRBV20-1,SATVIWDRASSGNTIY
TRBJ1-2,-,TRBV29-1,SVERGGYT
TRBJ2-7,TRBD1,TRBV29-1,SARGRDASYEQY
TRBJ2-1,-,TRBV29-1,SVTALTEASYNEQF
TRBJ2-2,TRBD2,TRBV4-1,ASSSSFSGINTGELF
TRBJ2-1,TRBD2,TRBV10-1,ASSEGTSGRFNEQF
TRBJ1-5,-,TRBV29-1,SVGGPGNQPQH
TRBJ2-7,TRBD1,TRBV4-2,ASSLGQGNFGEQY
TRBJ2-7,-,TRBV30,AWQGNYEQY
TRBJ2-7,TRBD2,TRBV12-3/TRBV12-4,ASSQPGTSGLEEQY
TRBJ2-5,TRBD2,TRBV6-5,ASSYRGRLGAGETQY
TRBJ1-3,-,TRBV7-9,ASSMGGSGNTIY
TRBJ2-1,-,TRBV6-5,ASSYEGGPSYNEQF
TRBJ1-1,-,TRBV19,ASSTSVIHTEAF
TRBJ2-7,TRBD1,TRBV30,AWRTGGRLYEQY
TRBJ2-3,TRBD2,TRBV27,ASRRTSGTGGTDTQY
TRBJ1-2,-,TRBV3-1,ASSQAAGYGYT